This note documents a single T cell receptor (beta chain) sequence. These data originate in a study of T cell changes during pregnancy in multiple sclerosis. Profiling relied on immunoSEQ multiplex PCR, and the TCRdb table lists in-frame clones only, not all of them. The table shows around 26,000 clones, with around nine tenths occurring only once. The receptor was isolated from a female donor in good health, enrolled as a control in a pregnancy study. The source was CD8+ T cells from peripheral blood mononuclear cells, collected in the first trimester of pregnancy.

In DNA form, the CDR3 reads TGTGCCAGCAGCACCTGGACAGGGGATGACGGGGAGCTGTTTTTT. Its protein product is CASSTWTGDDGELFF. This sequence joins TRBV7-9 and TRBJ2-2; 9 bases match TRBD1. J gave up 7 bases and V 5 bases, and 8 bases lay outside the gene matches. CDR3 length equals 15 residues. From germline, CDR1 is SEHNR and CDR2 FQNEAQ (reference sequence).